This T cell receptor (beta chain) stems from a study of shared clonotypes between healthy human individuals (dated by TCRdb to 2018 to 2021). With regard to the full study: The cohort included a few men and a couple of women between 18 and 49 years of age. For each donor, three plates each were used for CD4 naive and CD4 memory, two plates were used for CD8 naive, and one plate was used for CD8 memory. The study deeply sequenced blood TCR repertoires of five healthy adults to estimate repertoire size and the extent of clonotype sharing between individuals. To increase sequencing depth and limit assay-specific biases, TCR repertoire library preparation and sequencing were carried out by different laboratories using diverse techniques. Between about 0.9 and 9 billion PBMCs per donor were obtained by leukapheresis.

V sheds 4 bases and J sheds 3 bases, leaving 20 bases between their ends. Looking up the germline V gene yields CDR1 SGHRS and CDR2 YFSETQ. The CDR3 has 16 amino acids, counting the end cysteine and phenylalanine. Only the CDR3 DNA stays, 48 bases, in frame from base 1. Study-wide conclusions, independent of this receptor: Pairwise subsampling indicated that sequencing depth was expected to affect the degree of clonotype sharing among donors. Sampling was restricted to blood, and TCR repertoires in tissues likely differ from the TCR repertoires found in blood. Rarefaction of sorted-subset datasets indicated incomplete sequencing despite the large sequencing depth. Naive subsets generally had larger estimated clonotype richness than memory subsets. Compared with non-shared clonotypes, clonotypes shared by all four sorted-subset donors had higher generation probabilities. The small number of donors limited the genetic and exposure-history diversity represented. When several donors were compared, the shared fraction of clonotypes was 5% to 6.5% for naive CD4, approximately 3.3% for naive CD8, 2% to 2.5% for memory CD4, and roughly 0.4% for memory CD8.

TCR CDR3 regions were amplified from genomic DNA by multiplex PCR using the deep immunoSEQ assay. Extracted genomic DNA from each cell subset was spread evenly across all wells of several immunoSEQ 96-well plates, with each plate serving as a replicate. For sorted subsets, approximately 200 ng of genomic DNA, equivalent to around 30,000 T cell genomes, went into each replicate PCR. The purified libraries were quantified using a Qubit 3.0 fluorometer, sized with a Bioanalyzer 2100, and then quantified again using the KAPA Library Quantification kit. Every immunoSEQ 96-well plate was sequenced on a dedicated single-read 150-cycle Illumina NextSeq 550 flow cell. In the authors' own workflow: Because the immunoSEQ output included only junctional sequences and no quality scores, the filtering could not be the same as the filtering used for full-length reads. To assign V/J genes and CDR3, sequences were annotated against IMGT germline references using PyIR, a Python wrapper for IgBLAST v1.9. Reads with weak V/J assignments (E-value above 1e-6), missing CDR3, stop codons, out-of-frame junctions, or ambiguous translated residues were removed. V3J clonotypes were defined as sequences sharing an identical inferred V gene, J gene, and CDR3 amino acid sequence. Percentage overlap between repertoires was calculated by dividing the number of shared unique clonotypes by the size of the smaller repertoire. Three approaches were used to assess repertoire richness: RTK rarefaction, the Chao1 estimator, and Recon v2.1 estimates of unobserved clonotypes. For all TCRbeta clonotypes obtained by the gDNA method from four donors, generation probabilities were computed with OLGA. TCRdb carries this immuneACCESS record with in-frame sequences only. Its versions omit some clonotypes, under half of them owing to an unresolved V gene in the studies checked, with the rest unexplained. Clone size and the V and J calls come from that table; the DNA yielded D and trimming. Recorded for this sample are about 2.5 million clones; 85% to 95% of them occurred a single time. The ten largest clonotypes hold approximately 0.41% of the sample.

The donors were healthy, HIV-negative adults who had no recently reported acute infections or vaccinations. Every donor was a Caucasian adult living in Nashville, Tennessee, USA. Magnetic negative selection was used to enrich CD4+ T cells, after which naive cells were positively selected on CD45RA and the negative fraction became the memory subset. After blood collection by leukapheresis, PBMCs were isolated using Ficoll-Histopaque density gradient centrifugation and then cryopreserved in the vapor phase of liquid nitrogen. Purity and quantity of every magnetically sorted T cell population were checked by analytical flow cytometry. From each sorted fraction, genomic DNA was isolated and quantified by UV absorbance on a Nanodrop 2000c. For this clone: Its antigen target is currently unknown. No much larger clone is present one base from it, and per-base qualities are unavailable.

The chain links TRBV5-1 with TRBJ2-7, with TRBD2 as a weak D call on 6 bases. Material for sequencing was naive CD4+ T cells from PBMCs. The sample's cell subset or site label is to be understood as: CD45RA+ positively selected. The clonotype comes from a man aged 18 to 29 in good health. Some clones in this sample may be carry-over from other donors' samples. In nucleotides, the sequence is TGCGCCAGCAGCATGGGCGGGAATGCCCCAGACTACGAGCAGTACTTC. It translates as CASSMGGNAPDYEQYF.